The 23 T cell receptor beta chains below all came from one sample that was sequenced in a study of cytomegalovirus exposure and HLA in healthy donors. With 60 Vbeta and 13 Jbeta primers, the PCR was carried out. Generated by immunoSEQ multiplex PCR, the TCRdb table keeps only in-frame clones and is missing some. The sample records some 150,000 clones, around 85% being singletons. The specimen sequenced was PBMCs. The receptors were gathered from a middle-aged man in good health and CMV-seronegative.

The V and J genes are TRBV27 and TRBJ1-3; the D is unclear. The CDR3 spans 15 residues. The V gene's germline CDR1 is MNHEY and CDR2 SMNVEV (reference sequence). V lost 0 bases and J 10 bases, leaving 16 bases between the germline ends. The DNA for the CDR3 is TGTGCCAGCAGTTTATCCGGGTCTCTGGAAACAACCATATATTTT. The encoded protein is CASSLSGSLETTIYF.

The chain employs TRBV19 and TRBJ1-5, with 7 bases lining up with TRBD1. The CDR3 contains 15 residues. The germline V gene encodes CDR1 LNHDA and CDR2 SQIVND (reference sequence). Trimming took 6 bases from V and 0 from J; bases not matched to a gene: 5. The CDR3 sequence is CASRQDRSSNQPQHF. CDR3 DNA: TGTGCCAGTAGGCAGGACAGGTCTAGCAATCAGCCCCAGCATTTT.

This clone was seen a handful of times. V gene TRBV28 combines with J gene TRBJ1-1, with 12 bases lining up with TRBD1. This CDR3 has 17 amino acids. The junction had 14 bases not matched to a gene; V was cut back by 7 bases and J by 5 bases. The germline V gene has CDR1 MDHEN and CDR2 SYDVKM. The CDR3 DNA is TGTGCCAGCACCCTAACGGGACAGGGGGCGCGTCGTACTGAAGCTTTCTTT. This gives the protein CASTLTGQGARRTEAFF.

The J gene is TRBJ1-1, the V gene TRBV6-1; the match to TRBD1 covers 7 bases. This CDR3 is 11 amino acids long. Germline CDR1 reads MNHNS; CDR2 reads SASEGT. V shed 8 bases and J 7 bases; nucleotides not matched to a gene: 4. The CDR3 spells CASLDRVEAFF. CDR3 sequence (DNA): TGTGCCAGCCTTGACAGGGTTGAAGCTTTCTTT.

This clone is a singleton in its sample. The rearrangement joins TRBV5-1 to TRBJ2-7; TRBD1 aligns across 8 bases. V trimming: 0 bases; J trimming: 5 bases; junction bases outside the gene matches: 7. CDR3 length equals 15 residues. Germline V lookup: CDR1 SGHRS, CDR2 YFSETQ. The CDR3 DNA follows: TGCGCCAGCAGCTTGGCTCTAGGACAGGGCCACGAGCAGTACTTC. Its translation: CASSLALGQGHEQYF.

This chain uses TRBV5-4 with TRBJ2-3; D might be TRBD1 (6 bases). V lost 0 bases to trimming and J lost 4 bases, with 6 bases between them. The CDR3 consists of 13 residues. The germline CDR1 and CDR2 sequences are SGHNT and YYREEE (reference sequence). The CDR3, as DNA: TGTGCCAGCAGCTTGGGGGGGCCAGATACGCAGTATTTT. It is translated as CASSLGGPDTQYF. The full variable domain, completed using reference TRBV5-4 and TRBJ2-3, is ETGVTQSPTHLIKTRGQQVTLRCSSQSGHNTVSWYQQALGQGPQFIFQYYREEENGRGNFPPRFSGLQFPNYSSELNVNALELDDSALYLCASSLGGPDTQYFGPGTRLTVL.

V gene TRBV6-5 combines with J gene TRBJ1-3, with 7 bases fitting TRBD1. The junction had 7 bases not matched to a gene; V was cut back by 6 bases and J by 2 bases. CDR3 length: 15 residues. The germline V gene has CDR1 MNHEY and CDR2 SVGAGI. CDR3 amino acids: CASRLGTETGNTIYF. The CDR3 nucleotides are TGTGCCAGCAGGCTAGGGACAGAAACTGGAAACACCATATATTTT.

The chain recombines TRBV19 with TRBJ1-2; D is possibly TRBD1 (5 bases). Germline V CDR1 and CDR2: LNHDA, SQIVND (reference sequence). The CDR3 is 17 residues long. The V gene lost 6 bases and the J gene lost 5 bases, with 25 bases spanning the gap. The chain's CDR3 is CASRIDDSPGGIYGYTF. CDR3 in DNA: TGTGCCAGTAGGATTGATGATTCACCCGGGGGGATTTATGGCTACACCTTC.

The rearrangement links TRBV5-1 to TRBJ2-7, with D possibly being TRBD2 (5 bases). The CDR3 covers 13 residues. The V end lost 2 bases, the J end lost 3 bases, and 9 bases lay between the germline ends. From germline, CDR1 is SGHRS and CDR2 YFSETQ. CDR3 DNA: TGCGCCAGCAGCTTTCGACTACTCTACGAGCAGTACTTC. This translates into CASSFRLLYEQYF.

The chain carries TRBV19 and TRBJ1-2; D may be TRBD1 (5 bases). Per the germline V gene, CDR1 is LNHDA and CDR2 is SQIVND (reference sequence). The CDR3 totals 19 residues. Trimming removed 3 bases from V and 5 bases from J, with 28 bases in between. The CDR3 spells CASSIPHLLTATSPYGYTF. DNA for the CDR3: TGTGCCAGTAGTATTCCCCACCTACTGACAGCAACCTCCCCTTATGGCTACACCTTC.

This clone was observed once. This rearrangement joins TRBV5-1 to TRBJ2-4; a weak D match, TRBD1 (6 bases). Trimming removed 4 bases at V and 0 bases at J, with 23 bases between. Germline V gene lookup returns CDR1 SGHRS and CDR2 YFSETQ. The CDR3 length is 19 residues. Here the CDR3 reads CASSGDRRQADLAKNIQYF. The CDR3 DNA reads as TGCGCCAGCAGCGGAGACCGTAGACAGGCTGACTTAGCCAAAAACATTCAGTACTTC. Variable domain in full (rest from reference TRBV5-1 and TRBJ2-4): KAGVTQTPRYLIKTRGQQVTLSCSPISGHRSVSWYQQTPGQGLQFLFEYFSETQRNKGNFPGRFSGRQFSNSRSEMNVSTLELGDSALYLCASSGDRRQADLAKNIQYFGAGTRLSVL.

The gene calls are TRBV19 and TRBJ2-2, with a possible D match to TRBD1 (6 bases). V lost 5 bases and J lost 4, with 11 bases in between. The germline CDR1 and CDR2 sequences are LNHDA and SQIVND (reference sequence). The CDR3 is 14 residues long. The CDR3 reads CASSLSGVTGELFF. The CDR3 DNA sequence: TGTGCCAGTAGTCTGTCAGGGGTCACCGGGGAGCTGTTTTTT.

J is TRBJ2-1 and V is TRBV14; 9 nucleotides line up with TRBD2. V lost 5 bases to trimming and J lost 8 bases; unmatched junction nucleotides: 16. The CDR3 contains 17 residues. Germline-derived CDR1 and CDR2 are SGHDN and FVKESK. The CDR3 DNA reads TGTGCCAGCAGCACCCGGGTAGCGGGGGCCCACTGGGATGAGCAGTTCTTC. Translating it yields CASSTRVAGAHWDEQFF. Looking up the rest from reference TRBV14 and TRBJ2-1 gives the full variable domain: EAGVTQFPSHSVIEKGQTVTLRCDPISGHDNLYWYRRVMGKEIKFLLHFVKESKQDESGMPNNRFLAERTGGTYSTLKVQPAELEDSGVYFCASSTRVAGAHWDEQFFGPGTRLTVL.

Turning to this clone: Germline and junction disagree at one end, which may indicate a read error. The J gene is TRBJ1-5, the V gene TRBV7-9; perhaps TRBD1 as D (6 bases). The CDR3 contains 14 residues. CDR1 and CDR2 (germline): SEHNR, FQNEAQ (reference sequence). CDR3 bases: TGTTCCAGCAGCCGAGGGGGAGTTGGCCAGCCCCAGCATTTT. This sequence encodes CSSSRGGVGQPQHF. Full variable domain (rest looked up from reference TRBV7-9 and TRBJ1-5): DTGVSQNPRHKITKRGQNVTFRCDPISEHNRLYWYRQTLGQGPEFLTYFQNEAQLEKSRLLSDRFSAERPKGSFSTLEIQRTEQGDSAMYLCSSSRGGVGQPQHFGDGTRLSIL.

The CDR3 sequence: CASAGEGYPNTEAFF. DNA for the CDR3: TGTGCTAGTGCCGGAGAGGGCTACCCGAACACTGAAGCTTTCTTT. The chain is built from TRBV12-5 and TRBJ1-1; D call uncertain. Per the germline V gene, CDR1 is LGHNT and CDR2 is FRNRAP. The CDR3 has 15 amino acids. Trimming took 7 bases from V and 1 from J, leaving 16 bases between them.

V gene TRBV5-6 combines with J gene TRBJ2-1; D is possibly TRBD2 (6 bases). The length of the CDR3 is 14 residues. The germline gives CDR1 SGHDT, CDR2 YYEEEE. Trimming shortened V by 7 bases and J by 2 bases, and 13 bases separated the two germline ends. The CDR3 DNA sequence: TGTGCCAGCGAAATCGGGGGAACCTACAATGAGCAGTTCTTC. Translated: CASEIGGTYNEQFF.

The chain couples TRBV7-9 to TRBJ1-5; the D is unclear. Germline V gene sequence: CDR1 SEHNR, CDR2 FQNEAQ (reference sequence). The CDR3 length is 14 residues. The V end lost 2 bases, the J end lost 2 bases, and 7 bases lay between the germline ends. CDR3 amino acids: CASSLRGGNQPQHF. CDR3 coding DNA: TGTGCCAGCAGCTTACGGGGTGGCAATCAGCCCCAGCATTTT.

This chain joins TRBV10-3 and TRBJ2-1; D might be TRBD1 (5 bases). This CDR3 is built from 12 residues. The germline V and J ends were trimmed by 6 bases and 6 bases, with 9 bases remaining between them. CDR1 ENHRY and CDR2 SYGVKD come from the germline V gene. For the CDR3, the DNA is TGTGCCATCAGCGGCAGGGTCAATGAGCAGTTCTTC. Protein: CAISGRVNEQFF.

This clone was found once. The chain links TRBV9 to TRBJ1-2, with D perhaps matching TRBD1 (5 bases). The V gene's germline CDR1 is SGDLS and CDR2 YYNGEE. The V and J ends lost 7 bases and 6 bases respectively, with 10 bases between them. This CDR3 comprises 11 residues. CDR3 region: CASEGEDGYTF. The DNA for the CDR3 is TGTGCCAGCGAAGGGGAAGATGGCTACACCTTC.

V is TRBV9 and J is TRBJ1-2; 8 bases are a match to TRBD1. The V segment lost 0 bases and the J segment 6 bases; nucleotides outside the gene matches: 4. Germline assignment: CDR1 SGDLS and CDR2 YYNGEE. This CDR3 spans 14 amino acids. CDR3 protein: CASSVGQGANGYTF. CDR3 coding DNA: TGTGCCAGCAGCGTAGGCCAGGGGGCGAATGGCTACACCTTC.

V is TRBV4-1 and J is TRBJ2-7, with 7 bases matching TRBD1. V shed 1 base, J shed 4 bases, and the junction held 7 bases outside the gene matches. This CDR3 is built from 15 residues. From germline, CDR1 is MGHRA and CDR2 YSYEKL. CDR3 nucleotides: TGCGCCAGCAGCCAAGCCCGGACAGGCGTATACGAGCAGTACTTC. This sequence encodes CASSQARTGVYEQYF.

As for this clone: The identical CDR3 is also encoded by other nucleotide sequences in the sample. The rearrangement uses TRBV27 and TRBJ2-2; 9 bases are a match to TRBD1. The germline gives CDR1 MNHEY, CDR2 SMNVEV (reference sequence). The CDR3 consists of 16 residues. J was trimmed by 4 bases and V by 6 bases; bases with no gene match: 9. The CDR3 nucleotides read TGTGCCAGCAGCCTAAGACAGGGGGACGGCACCGGGGAGCTGTTTTTT. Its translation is CASSLRQGDGTGELFF.

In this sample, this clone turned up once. The DNA for the CDR3 is TGTGCCAGCAGCCGTTTTGCCCAGGCCAGAGGGTACTATGGCTACACCTTC. Protein sequence: CASSRFAQARGYYGYTF. J is TRBJ1-2 and V is TRBV5-6, with no clear D. CDR3 size: 17 residues. The V gene lost 4 bases and the J gene lost 3 bases, with 22 bases spanning the gap. Germline CDR1 is SGHDT and CDR2 is YYEEEE. Drawing the rest from reference TRBV5-6 and TRBJ1-2, the complete variable domain is DAGVTQSPTHLIKTRGQQVTLRCSPKSGHDTVSWYQQALGQGPQFIFQYYEEEERQRGNFPDRFSGHQFPNYSSELNVNALLLGDSALYLCASSRFAQARGYYGYTFGSGTRLTVV.